The 16 T cell receptor beta chains reported below all come from one sample, sequenced in a study of cytomegalovirus exposure and HLA in healthy donors (dated by TCRdb to about 2017). The library was made by the immunoSEQ multiplex PCR assay. Not all clones reach the TCRdb copy of this immuneACCESS table, which keeps in-frame sequences only. Checked studies attribute under half of the gap to unresolved V genes and leave the rest unexplained. The table for this sample lists some 200,000 clones; 85% to 95% of them were counted only once. The ten largest clones capture more than 0.85% of the sample. The sample consisted of PBMCs. Source of these receptors: a woman younger than 35 in good health and CMV-seronegative.

CDR3 bases: TGCGCCAGCAGTACAGGGGACGCGGGGGAGCTGTTTTTT. It codes for CASSTGDAGELFF. V and J are TRBV10-1 and TRBJ2-2; TRBD1 matches at 7 bases. Germline assignment: CDR1 WNHNN and CDR2 SYGVQD (reference sequence). The junction had 5 bases not matched to a gene; V was cut back by 5 bases and J by 8 bases. This CDR3 spans 13 amino acids.

This clone occurred once. This chain uses TRBV5-8 with TRBJ2-1; D may be TRBD2 (5 bases). Germline CDR1 SGHTS, CDR2 YDEGEE. Trimming left V 3 bases short and J 5 bases short, with 12 bases between. The CDR3 extends over 14 amino acids. The CDR3 region has the DNA TGTGCCAGCAGCTATCCCGGGGTAAACAATGAGCAGTTCTTC. It codes for CASSYPGVNNEQFF.

The gene calls are TRBV5-6 and TRBJ2-1, with 9 bases matching TRBD2. The CDR3 consists of 15 residues. V gave up 0 bases and J gave up 9 bases; unmatched junction bases: 7. Germline CDR1 is SGHDT and CDR2 is YYEEEE. This CDR3 reads CASSLGLADSGEQFF. In nucleotides, the CDR3 is TGTGCCAGCAGCTTGGGACTAGCGGACTCGGGTGAGCAGTTCTTC.

V usage is TRBV7-2 and J usage is TRBJ2-1, with a possible D match to TRBD2 (6 bases). The CDR3 totals 14 residues. Germline CDR1 and CDR2: SGHTA and FQGNSA. Trimming removed 2 bases at V and 9 bases at J, with 14 bases between. CDR3 in DNA: TGTGCCAGCAGCTTATCGCCGGGAGCAAGTGAGCAGTTCTTC. Protein: CASSLSPGASEQFF. The entire variable domain, with the rest obtained from reference TRBV7-2 and TRBJ2-1, is as follows: GAGVSQSPSNKVTEKGKDVELRCDPISGHTALYWYRQSLGQGLEFLIYFQGNSAPDKSGLPSDRFSAERTGGSVSTLTIQRTQQEDSAVYLCASSLSPGASEQFFGPGTRLTVL.

The chain joins TRBV5-1 to TRBJ1-5, with unresolved D. This CDR3 has 13 amino acids. Deletions cut 2 bases from V and 5 bases from J, with 8 bases between. Germline-derived CDR1 and CDR2 are SGHRS and YFSETQ. CDR3 in amino acids: CASSFTLDQPQHF. CDR3 bases: TGCGCCAGCAGCTTTACCCTAGATCAGCCCCAGCATTTT.

This clone was detected once. The CDR3 is CASSPRRSSYEQYF. Here the CDR3 DNA reads TGTGCCAGCAGTCCGAGGAGGAGCTCCTACGAGCAGTACTTC. J is TRBJ2-7 and V is TRBV11-2; tentatively, D is TRBD2 (5 bases). CDR3 length: 14 amino acids. Germline V gene data show CDR1 as SGHAT and CDR2 as FQNNGV. Trimming shortened V by 6 bases and J by 0 bases, and 12 bases separated the two germline ends.

The rearrangement links TRBV7-6 to TRBJ2-5, with D uncertain. CDR3 length: 14 residues. CDR1 is SGHVS, CDR2 FNYEAQ, per germline. V dropped 5 bases and J dropped 0 bases, with 10 bases sitting between them. CDR3 amino acids: CASSIYTHQETQYF. CDR3 nucleotides: TGTGCCAGCAGCATTTACACCCACCAAGAGACCCAGTACTTC.

The genes are TRBV10-1 and TRBJ2-5; 8 bases are shared with TRBD2. The CDR3 spans 15 residues. The trim removed 6 bases at V and 1 base at J, leaving 7 bases unmatched. Germline CDR1 WNHNN, CDR2 SYGVQD (reference sequence). This chain's CDR3 is CASSPDSGIQETQYF. As DNA, the CDR3 is TGCGCCAGCAGCCCCGATAGCGGGATCCAAGAGACCCAGTACTTC.

The chain is built from TRBV19 and TRBJ1-1; 8 nucleotides line up with TRBD1. This CDR3 has 12 residues. With 8 bases clipped from V and 6 bases from J, the junction kept 5 bases outside the gene matches. Germline V gives CDR1 LNHDA, CDR2 SQIVND (reference sequence). The CDR3 DNA reads as TGTGCCAGTGGGGACAGGCTGGCTGAAGCTTTCTTT. Its translation: CASGDRLAEAFF.

V usage is TRBV6-5 and J usage is TRBJ2-6; 7 bases fit TRBD2. V shed 2 bases and J 2 bases; nucleotides not matched to a gene: 3. There are 16 residues in the CDR3. The V gene's germline CDR1 is MNHEY and CDR2 SVGAGI. This CDR3 reads CASSYGRVAGANVLTF. The CDR3 nucleotides are TGTGCCAGCAGTTACGGGAGGGTAGCTGGGGCCAACGTCCTGACTTTC.

The genes are TRBV13 and TRBJ2-5; 10 bases are shared with TRBD2. Looked up from germline, CDR1 is PRHDT and CDR2 is FYEKMQ (reference sequence). This CDR3 has 15 amino acids. Losses at the gene ends were 5 bases for V and 5 bases for J; bases not matched to a gene: 8. The CDR3 nucleotides are TGTGCCAGCAGCGCAGAGCGGGAGGGCCACGAGACCCAGTACTTC. Its protein is CASSAEREGHETQYF.

The chain couples TRBV9 to TRBJ2-2; weak D call: TRBD2 (6 bases). CDR3 length: 15 amino acids. V lost 0 bases, J lost 2 bases, and 8 bases lay in between. The germline V gene encodes CDR1 SGDLS and CDR2 YYNGEE. The CDR3 DNA is TGTGCCAGCAGCGTAGTTAGCGGTAACACCGGGGAGCTGTTTTTT. Amino acid sequence: CASSVVSGNTGELFF.

The V call is TRBV9, the J call TRBJ1-3; maybe TRBD1 (5 bases). V lost 0 bases, J lost 4 bases, and 11 bases lay in between. Germline CDR1 is SGDLS and CDR2 is YYNGEE. This CDR3 is built from 15 residues. In nucleotides, the CDR3 is TGTGCCAGCAGCGTAGTTGGGCAGGGCGGAAACACCATATATTTT. The encoded protein is CASSVVGQGGNTIYF.

The genes are TRBV29-1 and TRBJ1-1; D unresolved. V was shortened by 6 bases and J by 2 bases, with 7 bases between the two germline ends. The CDR3 is made up of 11 amino acids. CDR1 is SQVTM and CDR2 is ANQGSEA in the germline V gene. CDR3 in amino acids: CSVRGNTEAFF. The CDR3 DNA is TGCAGCGTGCGAGGTAACACTGAAGCTTTCTTT.

Details on this clone: Other DNA sequences in this sample translate to the same CDR3. The V call is TRBV6-5, the J call TRBJ1-2; D is perhaps TRBD1 (5 bases). Trimming stripped 6 bases from V and 2 bases from J, with 7 bases between. Germline V lookup: CDR1 MNHEY, CDR2 SVGAGI. The CDR3 length is 12 residues. As DNA, the CDR3 is TGTGCCAGCAGGCAGGGAAACTATGGCTACACCTTC. Amino acids: CASRQGNYGYTF.

The genes are TRBV5-1 and TRBJ2-5; perhaps TRBD2 as D (5 bases). The length of the CDR3 is 15 residues. Germline CDR1 and CDR2: SGHRS and YFSETQ. V lost 4 bases and J 4 bases, leaving 17 bases between the germline ends. The CDR3 spells CASSPWARDAETQYF. CDR3 DNA: TGCGCCAGCAGCCCCTGGGCCCGGGATGCAGAGACCCAGTACTTC.